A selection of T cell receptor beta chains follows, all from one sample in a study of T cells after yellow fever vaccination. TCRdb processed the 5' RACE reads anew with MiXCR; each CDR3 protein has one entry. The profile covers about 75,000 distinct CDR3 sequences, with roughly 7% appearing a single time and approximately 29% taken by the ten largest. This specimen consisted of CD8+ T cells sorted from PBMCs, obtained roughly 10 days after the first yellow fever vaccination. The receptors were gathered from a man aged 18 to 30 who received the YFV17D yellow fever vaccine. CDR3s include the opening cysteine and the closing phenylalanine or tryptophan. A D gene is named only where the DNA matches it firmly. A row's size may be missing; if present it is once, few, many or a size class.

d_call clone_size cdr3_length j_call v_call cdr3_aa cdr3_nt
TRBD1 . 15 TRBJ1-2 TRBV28 CASSLQDRRTYGYTF TGTGCCAGCAGTTTACAGGACAGGAGGACGTATGGCTACACCTTC
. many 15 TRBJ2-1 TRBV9 CASSPEGEPYNEQFF TGTGCCAGCAGCCCCGAGGGGGAACCCTACAATGAGCAGTTCTTC
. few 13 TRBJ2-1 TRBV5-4 CASSLGVGNEQFF TGTGCCAGCAGCTTGGGGGTGGGCAATGAGCAGTTCTTC
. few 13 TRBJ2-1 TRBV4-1 CASSQVLGDEQFF TGCGCCAGCAGCCAAGTTCTCGGGGATGAGCAGTTCTTC
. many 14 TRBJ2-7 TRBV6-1 CASSPHQGNPEQYF TGTGCCAGCAGTCCCCACCAAGGGAATCCCGAGCAGTACTTC
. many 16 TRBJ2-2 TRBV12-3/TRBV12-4 CASSNVAGMNTGELFF TGTGCCAGCAGTAATGTTGCCGGCATGAACACCGGGGAGCTGTTTTTT
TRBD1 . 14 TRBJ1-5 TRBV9 CASSMDRGDQPQHF TGTGCCAGCAGCATGGACAGGGGTGATCAGCCCCAGCATTTT
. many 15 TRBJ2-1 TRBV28 CASSFLQRSNNEQFF TGTGCCAGCAGTTTTCTGCAGCGGAGCAACAATGAGCAGTTCTTC
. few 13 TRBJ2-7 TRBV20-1 CSARPKGGYEQYF TGCAGTGCTAGACCGAAGGGGGGGTACGAGCAGTACTTC
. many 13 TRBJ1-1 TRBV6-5 CASSYRGGTEAFF TGTGCCAGCAGTTACAGGGGAGGCACTGAAGCTTTCTTT
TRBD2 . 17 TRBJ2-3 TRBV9 CASSADGGRGGTDTQYF TGTGCCAGCAGCGCCGACGGGGGGCGGGGGGGCACAGATACGCAGTATTTT
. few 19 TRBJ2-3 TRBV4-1 CASSQDLGESISMADTQYF TGCGCCAGCAGCCAAGATCTTGGCGAGTCTATCAGTATGGCAGATACGCAGTATTTT
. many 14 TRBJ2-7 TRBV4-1 CASSQLDSSYEQYF TGCGCCAGCAGCCAGCTGGACAGTTCCTACGAGCAGTACTTC
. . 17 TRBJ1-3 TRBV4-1 CASSQEAGSYSGNTIYF TGCGCCAGCAGCCAAGAGGCAGGGTCTTACTCTGGAAACACCATATATTTT
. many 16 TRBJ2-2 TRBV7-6 CASSLADGANTGELFF TGTGCCAGCAGCTTAGCAGACGGCGCGAACACCGGGGAGCTGTTTTTT
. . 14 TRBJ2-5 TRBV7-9 CASSLSTYQETQYF TGTGCCAGCAGCTTATCGACGTACCAAGAGACCCAGTACTTC
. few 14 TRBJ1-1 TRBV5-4 CASSLGHQNTEAFF TGTGCCAGCAGCTTGGGTCATCAGAACACTGAAGCTTTCTTT
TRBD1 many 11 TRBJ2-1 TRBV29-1 CSPRQGNEQFF TGCAGCCCTCGACAGGGGAATGAGCAGTTCTTC
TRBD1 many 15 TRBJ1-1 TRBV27 CASSPGQGIPREAFF TGTGCCAGCAGTCCTGGACAGGGAATACCACGGGAAGCTTTCTTT
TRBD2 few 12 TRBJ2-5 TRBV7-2 CASSGGQETQYF TGTGCCAGCTCGGGGGGCCAAGAGACCCAGTACTTC
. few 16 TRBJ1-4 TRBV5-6 CASSSQRAVQGEKLFF TGTGCCAGCAGCTCGCAGCGGGCCGTGCAAGGTGAAAAACTGTTTTTT
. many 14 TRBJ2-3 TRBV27 CASRPRGIADTQYF TGTGCCAGCAGACCCCGGGGAATTGCAGATACGCAGTATTTT
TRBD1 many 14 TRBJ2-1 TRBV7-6 CASSPGQGTNEQFF TGTGCCAGCAGCCCAGGACAGGGAACGAATGAGCAGTTCTTC
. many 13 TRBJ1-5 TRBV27 CASSFRDDQPQHF TGTGCCAGCAGTTTTAGGGACGATCAGCCCCAGCATTTT
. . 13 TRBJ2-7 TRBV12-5 CASGLASYLEQYF TGTGCTAGTGGTTTGGCATCTTACCTAGAGCAGTACTTC
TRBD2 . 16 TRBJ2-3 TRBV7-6 CASSLEAGGLADTQYF TGTGCCAGCAGCTTAGAGGCGGGGGGGCTCGCAGATACGCAGTATTTT
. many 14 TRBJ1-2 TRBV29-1 CSVRPPDENYGYTF TGCAGCGTTCGACCGCCAGACGAGAACTATGGCTACACCTTC
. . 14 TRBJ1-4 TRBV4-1 CASSQVGRPEKLFF TGCGCCAGCAGCCAAGTGGGCAGGCCGGAAAAACTGTTTTTT
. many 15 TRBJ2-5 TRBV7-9 CASSRRLGPQETQYF TGTGCCAGCAGCCGCCGACTAGGGCCCCAAGAGACCCAGTACTTC
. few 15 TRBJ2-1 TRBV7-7 CASSSSSTNYNEQFF TGTGCCAGCAGCTCCTCTAGTACCAATTACAATGAGCAGTTCTTC
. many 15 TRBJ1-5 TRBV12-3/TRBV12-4 CASSQDGNSNQPQHF TGTGCCAGCAGTCAGGACGGGAATAGCAATCAGCCCCAGCATTTT
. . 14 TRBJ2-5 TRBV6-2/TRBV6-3 CASSYLGGHETQYF TGTGCCAGCAGTTACCTGGGGGGCCACGAGACCCAGTACTTC
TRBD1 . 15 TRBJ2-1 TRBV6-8 CASSYVQGVGNEHFF TGTGCCAGCAGTTACGTACAGGGGGTAGGTAATGAGCACTTCTTC
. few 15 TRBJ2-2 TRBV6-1 CASSLTRRGTGELFF TGTGCCAGCAGCCTGACTAGGAGGGGCACCGGGGAGCTGTTTTTT
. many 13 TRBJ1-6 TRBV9 CASSAEVSSPLHF TGTGCCAGCAGCGCCGAGGTTTCTTCACCCCTCCACTTT
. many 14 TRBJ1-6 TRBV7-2 CASSSGLYNSPLHF TGTGCCAGCAGTTCGGGACTTTATAATTCACCCCTCCACTTT
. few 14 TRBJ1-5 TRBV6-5 CASRAPGSNQPQHF TGTGCCAGTAGGGCCCCGGGGAGCAATCAGCCCCAGCATTTT
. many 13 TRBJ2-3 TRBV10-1 CASSLQGADTQYF TGCGCCAGCAGTCTACAGGGCGCAGATACGCAGTATTTT
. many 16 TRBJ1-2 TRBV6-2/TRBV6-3 CASSNILTAWASGYTF TGTGCCAGCAGCAACATCCTGACAGCGTGGGCGAGTGGCTACACCTTC
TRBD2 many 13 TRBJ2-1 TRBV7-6 CASSRSGGDEQFF TGTGCCAGCAGCCGCAGCGGGGGTGATGAGCAGTTCTTC
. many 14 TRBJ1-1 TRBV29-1 CSVDAVGEVTEAFF TGCAGCGTTGATGCGGTGGGCGAGGTCACTGAAGCTTTCTTT
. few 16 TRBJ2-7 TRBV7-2 CASSLTPRTDTYEQYF TGTGCCAGCAGCTTGACACCCAGGACTGATACCTACGAGCAGTACTTC
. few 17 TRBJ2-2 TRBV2 CASSEWGQEVDTGELFF TGTGCCAGCAGTGAATGGGGTCAGGAGGTTGACACCGGGGAGCTGTTTTTT